What follows are 23 T cell receptor beta chains derived from one specimen sequenced in a study of blood T cells in healthy people across ages (dated by TCRdb to the mid-2010s). The library was prepared using 5' RACE. Sequenced on an Illumina HiSeq 2500. The second PCR ran for about 6 to 11 cycles and used a J-beta primer mix along with a sample-barcoded 5' primer. The public reads were run again by TCRdb, first through fastp at Q25 and then through MiXCR, and only productive beta chains were kept. One record per CDR3 amino acid sequence lists the most common genes and DNA. For this sample there are roughly 700,000 distinct CDR3 sequences; about 30% appear just once. The ten largest clones capture 15% to 19% of the sample. The specimen sequenced was blood. These receptors were obtained from a woman aged 80 or over in good health. Donor details come from another sample of the same person, matched by shared clones.

This clonotype was detected only once. The CDR3 loop is CASSPPARSEKLFF. The CDR3 DNA sequence: TGTGCCAGCTCACCTCCGGCCCGTAGTGAAAAACTGTTTTTT. V gene TRBV18 combines with J gene TRBJ1-4; D remains ambiguous. The CDR3 consists of 14 residues. Germline loops: CDR1 KGHSH, CDR2 LQKENI. The V end was cut by 3 bases, the J end by 7 bases, with 12 bases between.

This clonotype was detected ten times or more. The chain carries TRBV5-1 and TRBJ2-3; 8 bases agree with TRBD1. The CDR3 sequence is 15 residues long. CDR1 and CDR2 (germline): SGHRS, YFSETQ. V shed 4 bases and J 4 bases; nucleotides not matched to a gene: 8. The CDR3 sequence is CASSKQTGVADTQYF. The CDR3 region has the DNA TGCGCCAGCAGCAAGCAGACAGGGGTTGCAGATACGCAGTATTTT.

This clonotype was seen many times. The CDR3: CASSVLHGETQYF. The CDR3 bases are TGTGCCAGCAGTGTCCTTCACGGGGAGACCCAGTACTTC. The chain employs TRBV2 and TRBJ2-5, with D uncertain. V was trimmed by 4 bases and J by 5 bases, leaving 11 bases between them. The CDR3 is 13 amino acids. CDR1 SNHLY and CDR2 FYNNEI come from the germline V gene.

On this clonotype itself: It may be a read error: a sequence one base away is much more abundant. This chain uses TRBV4-3 with TRBJ2-2; no reliable D call. The CDR3 loop spans 14 amino acids. From germline, CDR1 is LGHNA and CDR2 YSLEER. The CDR3 nucleotides are TGCACCAGCAGCCAAGTCTCCTCCACCGGGGAGCTGTTTTTT. It codes for CTSSQVSSTGELFF.

This clonotype was counted at least ten times. The V call is TRBV12-5, the J call TRBJ1-2; tentatively, D is TRBD1 (6 bases). The CDR3 contains 14 residues. Germline CDR1 is LGHNT and CDR2 is FRNRAP. V lost 5 bases to trimming and J lost 4 bases, with 14 bases between them. CDR3 amino acids: CASGPKTGVYGYTF. Here the CDR3 DNA reads TGTGCTAGTGGTCCAAAGACAGGAGTCTATGGCTACACCTTC.

Remarks on this clonotype: The junction differs from germline at one of its ends, possibly a read error. The rearrangement joins TRBV20-1 to TRBJ2-5; 9 nucleotides match TRBD1. The last part of the DNA fits TRBJ2-7 better; the J call may be wrong. The CDR3 contains 14 residues. Germline CDR1 and CDR2: DFQATT and SNEGSKA (reference sequence). Here the CDR3 DNA reads TGCAGTACTAGAAGGGACAGGGTCTCCTACGAGCAGTACTTC. As protein: CSTRRDRVSYEQYF.

This clonotype was seen repeatedly, ten times or more. V and J are TRBV20-1 and TRBJ1-1; D is undetermined. Trimming removed 1 base at V and 1 base at J, with 7 bases between. CDR1 is DFQATT and CDR2 is SNEGSKA in the germline V gene (reference sequence). The CDR3 sequence is 13 residues long. The DNA of the CDR3 is TGCAGTGCTAGAGGCGCGGGGAACACTGAAGCTTTCTTT. Residues: CSARGAGNTEAFF.

This clonotype showed up many times. The CDR3 DNA follows: TGTGCCAGCAGCTCCGGGACGGGAAGCGTAGCGGCCTACGAGCAGTACTTC. Translated, it gives CASSSGTGSVAAYEQYF. The J gene is TRBJ2-7, the V gene TRBV5-6, with D possibly being TRBD2 (6 bases). The V gene lost 3 bases and the J gene lost 2 bases, with 21 bases spanning the gap. The CDR3 has 17 amino acids. Per germline, CDR1 SGHDT and CDR2 YYEEEE.

This clonotype showed up just a few times. The chain joins TRBV7-2 to TRBJ2-4; TRBD1 matches 10 bases. TRBJ2-5 matches the DNA end more closely, so the J call is doubtful. This CDR3 has 15 residues. Germline-derived CDR1 and CDR2 are SGHTA and FQGNSA. The CDR3 is CASSLVGQGQETQYF. The CDR3 nucleotides are TGTGCCAGCAGCTTAGTGGGACAGGGGCAGGAGACCCAGTACTTC.

This clonotype was detected ten times or more. This chain uses TRBV27 with TRBJ1-6, with D uncertain. V lost 3 bases and J 6 bases, leaving 9 bases between the germline ends. This CDR3 region has 14 residues. Germline values: CDR1 MNHEY, CDR2 SMNVEV (reference sequence). CDR3: CASSFSQTNSPLHF. The DNA for the CDR3 is TGTGCCAGCAGTTTCTCACAGACTAATTCACCCCTCCACTTT.

This clonotype appeared many times. This chain uses TRBV20-1 with TRBJ2-5, with 10 bases matching TRBD2. Looked up from germline, CDR1 is DFQATT and CDR2 is SNEGSKA (reference sequence). CDR3 size: 17 residues. V trimming: 3 bases; J trimming: 5 bases; junction bases outside the gene matches: 15. The CDR3 bases are TGCAGTGCTAGTTTGTCTAGCGGGGGCCTACATCGGGAGACCCAGTACTTC. Amino acid sequence: CSASLSSGGLHRETQYF.

The J gene is TRBJ1-4, the V gene TRBV2; D is perhaps TRBD1 (5 bases). The CDR3 runs to 18 residues. V was trimmed by 7 bases and J by 1 base, leaving 22 bases between them. From germline, CDR1 is SNHLY and CDR2 FYNNEI. The CDR3 coding sequence is TGTGCCAGCAACGACCGGGACTCCGGGTATCGAACTAATGAAAAACTGTTTTTT. This sequence encodes CASNDRDSGYRTNEKLFF.

The gene calls are TRBV20-1 and TRBJ2-1; D possibly corresponds to TRBD1 (6 bases). Germline V lookup: CDR1 DFQATT, CDR2 SNEGSKA (reference sequence). CDR3 length: 13 amino acids. V was cut by 3 bases and J by 5 bases, with 11 bases left in between. The CDR3 DNA reads TGCAGTGCTAGTGGCACAGGGAACAATGAGCAGTTCTTC. Protein: CSASGTGNNEQFF.

This clonotype has at least ten counts. The V and J genes are TRBV15 and TRBJ2-5, with a weak D call TRBD1 (5 bases). The CDR3 is 13 amino acids. Trimming left V 0 bases short and J 4 bases short, with 6 bases between. Per the germline V gene, CDR1 is LNHNV and CDR2 is YYDKDF (reference sequence). The CDR3 spells CATSRDQGETQYF. CDR3 in DNA: TGTGCCACCAGCAGAGATCAGGGAGAGACCCAGTACTTC.

This clonotype was observed a handful of times. The J gene is TRBJ2-4, the V gene TRBV7-6; D is perhaps TRBD1 or TRBD2 (5 bases each). Germline CDR1 is SGHVS and CDR2 is FNYEAQ. V was shortened by 1 base and J by 13 bases, with 20 bases between the two germline ends. This CDR3 contains 15 residues. The CDR3 DNA is TGTGCCAGCAGCTTAGTGGACAAGGGAGTTTACGGGCAGTACTTC. Protein: CASSLVDKGVYGQYF.

This clonotype has at least ten counts. The V call is TRBV20-1, the J call TRBJ1-2, with D possibly being TRBD1 (6 bases). With 8 bases removed from V and 3 bases from J, the gap between germline ends came to 16 bases. The CDR3 spans 13 residues. Germline CDR1 and CDR2: DFQATT and SNEGSKA (reference sequence). In nucleotides, the CDR3 is TGCAGTACGGGAGGGGGGCGCGACTATGGCTACACCTTC. This gives the protein CSTGGGRDYGYTF.

As for this clonotype: This sequence may be a read error, since a much larger clone differs from it by one base. CDR3 DNA sequence: TGTGCCAGCGGCTCCTGGCCGTCCTCCAATGAGCAGTTCTTC. Its translation is CASGSWPSSNEQFF. V gene TRBV7-8 combines with J gene TRBJ2-1; D is undetermined. The CDR3 has 14 residues. Germline loops: CDR1 SGHVS, CDR2 FQNEAQ.

This clonotype was counted many times. The chain links TRBV20-1 to TRBJ2-7; TRBD2 is a possible D gene (6 bases). The CDR3 is made up of 14 amino acids. Germline V gene lookup returns CDR1 DFQATT and CDR2 SNEGSKA (reference sequence). The V end was cut by 3 bases, the J end by 7 bases, with 19 bases between. The CDR3 coding sequence is TGCAGTGCTAGCCCGCTCGGGGACCGGGGGGAGCAGTACTTC. Translation gives CSASPLGDRGEQYF.

Points on this clonotype: A read error may be the cause here, since a much bigger clone is one base away. The chain links TRBV6-5 to TRBJ2-4; D gene ambiguous. Germline CDR1 and CDR2: MNHEY and SVGAGI. The CDR3 sequence is 14 residues long. Trimming shortened V by 0 bases and J by 7 bases, and 10 bases separated the two germline ends. CDR3 coding DNA: TGTGCCAGCAGTTACTCCCCGCGGAATAACATTCAGTACTTC. Translating gives CASSYSPRNNIQYF.

This clonotype was recorded many times. V gene TRBV5-1 combines with J gene TRBJ2-7; D gene uncertain. CDR1 and CDR2 (germline): SGHRS, YFSETQ. This CDR3 has 12 amino acids. V shed 4 bases and J shed 5 bases, with 10 bases lying between them. CDR3 residues: CASSLDGDEQYF. The CDR3 DNA follows: TGCGCCAGCAGCCTGGACGGTGACGAGCAGTACTTC.

A note on this clonotype: A single base separates this from a much larger clone, so it may be a read error. V gene TRBV2 combines with J gene TRBJ2-6, with D unresolved. The CDR3 is 15 residues long. Deletions cut 3 bases from V and 2 bases from J, with 8 bases between. Per germline, CDR1 SNHLY and CDR2 FYNNEI. Here the CDR3 reads CASSDDGTGANVLTF. The CDR3 region has the DNA TGTGCCAGCAGTGATGACGGTACTGGGGCCAACGTCCTGACTTTC. Drawing the rest from reference TRBV2 and TRBJ2-6, the complete variable domain is EPEVTQTPSHQVTQMGQEVILRCVPISNHLYFYWYRQILGQKVEFLVSFYNNEISEKSEIFDDQFSVERPDGSNFTLKIRSTKLEDSAMYFCASSDDGTGANVLTFGAGSRLTVL.

This clonotype was counted between two and nine times. The CDR3 sequence is CASSSYARLNTEAFF. CDR3 coding DNA: TGTGCCAGCAGCTCCTATGCCCGGCTGAACACTGAAGCTTTCTTT. The gene calls are TRBV5-5 and TRBJ1-1; no clear D gene. The CDR3 has 15 residues. Trimming took off 3 bases at V and 0 bases at J, with 12 bases between the two ends. Germline V gene lookup returns CDR1 SGHKS and CDR2 YYEKEE (reference sequence).

Details on this clonotype: This may be a read error: a much more frequent sequence differs by one nucleotide. This chain links TRBV19 with TRBJ2-1, with a possible D match to TRBD1 (6 bases). The germline gives CDR1 LNHDA, CDR2 SQIVND (reference sequence). Trimming cost V 3 bases and J 8 bases, with 17 bases left between them. The CDR3 runs 15 residues. CDR3 region: CASSIDGQRWDEQFF. CDR3 coding DNA: TGTGCCAGTAGTATCGACGGACAGAGGTGGGATGAGCAGTTCTTC.